The clone carrying this T cell receptor (beta chain) was picked up many times. The antigen is unknown. CDR1 is PRHDT and CDR2 is FYEKMQ in the germline V gene (reference sequence). The CDR3 totals 14 residues. V was pared by 3 bases and J by 6 bases, with 4 bases of the junction left unmatched. These data are taken from a study of T-cell reconstitution after alpha-beta-depleted transplantation in children. Regarding the study as a whole: The study traced high day-60 TCRbeta diversity in some patients to surviving recipient T cells and thymic progenitors. The origin of alpha-beta T cells about two months after transplant was reportedly several hundred expanded graft clones. T-cell numbers and diversity one year post-transplant derived largely from freshly generated T cells.

The library targeted TCRbeta and was prepared with unique molecular identifiers. Using its own MiXCR run on the PCR reads, TCRdb lists one record per CDR3 protein. The sample includes roughly 500,000 distinct CDR3 sequences, roughly a tenth seen only once; the top ten take approximately 2%. The input for sequencing was PBMCs, taken before TCRalphabeta/CD19-depleted stem cell transplant. The receptor comes from a child under 10 years old with inherited bone marrow failure, due to receive a stem cell transplant. The chain combines TRBV13 with TRBJ2-3, with 9 bases lining up with TRBD2. The CDR3 coding sequence is TGTGCCAGCAGCTTCGGGACTAGCCTGGATACGCAGTATTTT. Translated: CASSFGTSLDTQYF.